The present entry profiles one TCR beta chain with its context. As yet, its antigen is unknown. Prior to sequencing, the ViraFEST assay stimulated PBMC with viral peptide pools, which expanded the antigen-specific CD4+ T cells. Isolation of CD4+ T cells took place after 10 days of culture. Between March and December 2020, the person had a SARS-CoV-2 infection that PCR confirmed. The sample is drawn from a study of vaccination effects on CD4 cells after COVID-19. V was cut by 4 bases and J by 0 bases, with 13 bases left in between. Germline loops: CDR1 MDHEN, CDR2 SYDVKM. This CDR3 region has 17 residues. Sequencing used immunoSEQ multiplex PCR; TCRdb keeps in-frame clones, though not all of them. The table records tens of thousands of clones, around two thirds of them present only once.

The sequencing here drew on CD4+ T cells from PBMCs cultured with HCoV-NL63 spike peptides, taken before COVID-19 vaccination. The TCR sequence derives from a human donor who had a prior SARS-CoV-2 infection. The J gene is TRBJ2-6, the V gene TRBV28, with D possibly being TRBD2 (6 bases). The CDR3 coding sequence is TGTGCCAGCAGTTCGGCAGGGACTTACTCTGGGGCCAACGTCCTGACTTTC. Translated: CASSSAGTYSGANVLTF. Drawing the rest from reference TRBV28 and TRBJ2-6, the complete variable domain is DVKVTQSSRYLVKRTGEKVFLECVQDMDHENMFWYRQDPGLGLRLIYFSYDVKMKEKGDIPEGYSVSREKKERFSLILESASTNQTSMYLCASSSAGTYSGANVLTFGAGSRLTVL.